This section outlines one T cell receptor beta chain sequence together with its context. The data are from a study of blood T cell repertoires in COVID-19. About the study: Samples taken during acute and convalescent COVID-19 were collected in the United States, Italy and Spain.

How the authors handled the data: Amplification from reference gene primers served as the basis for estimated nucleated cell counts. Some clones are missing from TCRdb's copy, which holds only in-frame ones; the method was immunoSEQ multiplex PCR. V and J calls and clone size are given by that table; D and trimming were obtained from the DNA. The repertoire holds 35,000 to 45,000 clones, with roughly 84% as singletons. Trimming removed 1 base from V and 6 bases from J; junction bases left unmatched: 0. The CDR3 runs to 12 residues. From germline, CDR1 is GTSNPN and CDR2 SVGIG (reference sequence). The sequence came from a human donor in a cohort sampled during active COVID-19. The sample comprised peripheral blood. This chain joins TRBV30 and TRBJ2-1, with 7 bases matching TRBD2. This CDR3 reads CAWSGGGNEQFF. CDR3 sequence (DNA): TGTGCCTGGAGTGGCGGGGGCAATGAGCAGTTCTTC.